These 7 T cell receptor beta chains were all obtained from the same sample, sequenced in a study of blood T cell repertoires in COVID-19. Using immunoSEQ multiplex PCR, the repertoire was profiled, and TCRdb retains in-frame clones only, with some absent. Of 300,000 to 400,000 clones listed, almost 90% are singletons. The sample consisted of peripheral blood. The source is a woman in her 30s with COVID-19, enrolled during active disease.

The V call is TRBV19, the J call TRBJ1-1; no definite D call. The V gene lost 4 bases and the J gene lost 5 bases, with 11 bases spanning the gap. The CDR3 consists of 13 residues. Germline V lookup: CDR1 LNHDA, CDR2 SQIVND (reference sequence). This chain's CDR3 is CASSSHRETEAFF. CDR3 bases: TGTGCCAGTAGTAGTCATCGAGAGACTGAAGCTTTCTTT.

The chain carries TRBV27 and TRBJ1-2, with D possibly TRBD1 on 6 matching bases. Between the trimmed V and J ends, which lost 7 bases and 3 bases, there was a span of 21 bases. CDR3 length: 16 amino acids. Looked up from germline, CDR1 is MNHEY and CDR2 is SMNVEV (reference sequence). CDR3 protein: CASMKSKHGTHYGYTF. Here the CDR3 DNA reads TGTGCCAGCATGAAATCTAAACATGGGACACACTATGGCTACACCTTC.

The chain carries TRBV5-6 and TRBJ2-1; D is unclear. CDR1 SGHDT and CDR2 YYEEEE come from the germline V gene. The CDR3 length is 14 residues. V was shortened by 0 bases and J by 5 bases, with 9 bases between the two germline ends. Written as DNA, the CDR3 is TGTGCCAGCAGCTTGGTCGGTCTCAACAATGAGCAGTTCTTC. Translated: CASSLVGLNNEQFF.

J is TRBJ2-2 and V is TRBV30; 12 nucleotides line up with TRBD2. The germline CDR1 and CDR2 sequences are GTSNPN and SVGIG (reference sequence). With 4 bases clipped from V and 3 bases from J, the junction kept 6 bases outside the gene matches. There are 16 residues in the CDR3. CDR3 in DNA: TGTGCCTGGAAACCTAGCGGGAGGGCTTACACCGGGGAGCTGTTTTTT. Encoded protein: CAWKPSGRAYTGELFF.

The chain recombines TRBV5-1 with TRBJ2-1; TRBD2 matches at 10 bases. V lost 4 bases and J lost 12; bases outside the gene matches: 13. The CDR3 totals 15 residues. Germline CDR1 reads SGHRS; CDR2 reads YFSETQ. The CDR3 loop is CASSVNSGRAIWQFF. In DNA form, the CDR3 reads TGCGCCAGCAGCGTCAACAGCGGGAGGGCCATTTGGCAGTTCTTC.

The chain uses TRBV11-2 and TRBJ1-3, with no clear D. Germline CDR1 SGHAT, CDR2 FQNNGV. V dropped 2 bases and J dropped 7 bases, with 6 bases sitting between them. This CDR3 region has 12 residues. CDR3 in DNA: TGTGCCAGCAGCTTAAATCCGAACACCATATATTTT. Translation gives CASSLNPNTIYF.

This clone was seen a few times. The chain couples TRBV28 to TRBJ2-7, with D possibly being TRBD2 (6 bases). The CDR3 runs to 13 residues. Trimming removed 7 bases from V and 2 bases from J, with 12 bases in between. The V gene's germline CDR1 is MDHEN and CDR2 SYDVKM. The DNA for the CDR3 is TGTGCCAGCAACTTCGGGAGAGCCTACGAGCAGTACTTC. Translating gives CASNFGRAYEQYF.